This T cell receptor beta chain was profiled in a study of blood T cells in healthy people across ages. From germline, CDR1 is LGHNA and CDR2 YSLEER. V lost 0 bases and J 5 bases, leaving 8 bases between the germline ends. The CDR3 is made up of 13 amino acids. A second PCR, run for about 7 to 12 cycles, used a sample-barcoded 5' primer plus a J-beta primer mix. The template-switch adaptor was a 5' adaptor with 12 random nucleotides. It tagged each cDNA molecule. TCRdb independently ran MiXCR on the 5' RACE reads; one entry per CDR3 protein. The table has about 540,000 distinct CDR3 sequences, nearly 25% seen once; the top ten hold around 10%. The same specimen was also included in a second study, on T cells of mothers and their children. That paper notes: Every mother supplied over 9.5 million TCR beta CDR3 reads and every child approximately 2.8 million.

The specimen was blood. The rearrangement links TRBV4-3 to TRBJ2-7; D is undetermined. This sequence was found in a boy aged 5-17 years in good health. The CDR3 DNA follows: TGCGCCAGCAGCCAAGAGGTACAAAACGAGCAGTACTTC. The encoded protein is CASSQEVQNEQYF.